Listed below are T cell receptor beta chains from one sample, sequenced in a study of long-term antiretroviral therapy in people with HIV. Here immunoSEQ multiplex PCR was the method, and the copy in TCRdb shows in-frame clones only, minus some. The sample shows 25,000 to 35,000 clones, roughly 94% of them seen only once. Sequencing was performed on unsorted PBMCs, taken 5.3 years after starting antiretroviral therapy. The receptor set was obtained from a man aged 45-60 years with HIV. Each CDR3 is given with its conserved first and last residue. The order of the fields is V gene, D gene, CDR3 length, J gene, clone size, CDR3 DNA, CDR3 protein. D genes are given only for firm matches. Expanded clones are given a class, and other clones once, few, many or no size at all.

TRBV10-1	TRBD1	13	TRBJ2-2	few	TGCGCCACCGGGACAGGGTTGATCGGGGAGCTGTTTTTT	CATGTGLIGELFF
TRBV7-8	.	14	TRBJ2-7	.	TGTGCCAGCAGCCCAATCGAAATGGGTCTCGAGCAGTACTTC	CASSPIEMGLEQYF
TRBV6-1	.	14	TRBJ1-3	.	TGTGCCAGCAGAGAGACAGGCGACGGAAACACCATATATTTT	CASRETGDGNTIYF
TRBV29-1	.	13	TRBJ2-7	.	TGCAGCGTTGGGACAGTCCTGACCTACGAGCAGTACTTC	CSVGTVLTYEQYF
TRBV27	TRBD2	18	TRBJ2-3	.	TGTGCCAGCAGCGGATTAGGGACTAGCGGGGGTGCAGGAGATACGCAGTATTTT	CASSGLGTSGGAGDTQYF
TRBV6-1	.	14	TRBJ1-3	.	TGTGCCAGCAGTCCGGGCCGCTCTGGAAACACCATATATTTT	CASSPGRSGNTIYF
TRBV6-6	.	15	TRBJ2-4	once	TGTGCCAGCAGTTACGGGTTAGATATCAGAGGGATTCAGTACTTC	CASSYGLDIRGIQYF
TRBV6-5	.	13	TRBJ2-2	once	TGTGCCAGCAGTTACAAGGAGACCGGGGAGCTGTTTTTT	CASSYKETGELFF
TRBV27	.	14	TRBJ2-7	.	TGTGCCAGCAGTTTAGACCCCGGACACTACGAGCAGTACTTC	CASSLDPGHYEQYF
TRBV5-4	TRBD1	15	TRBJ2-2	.	TGTGCCAGCAGCCCCGACAGGGGGAACACCGGGGAGCTGTTTTTT	CASSPDRGNTGELFF
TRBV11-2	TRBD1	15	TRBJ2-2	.	TGTGCCAGCAGCACGGACAGGGGGCCCACCGGGGAGCTGTTTTTT	CASSTDRGPTGELFF
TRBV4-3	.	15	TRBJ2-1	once	TGCGCCAGCAGCCAAGATTATGGAGCACACAATGAGCAGTTCTTC	CASSQDYGAHNEQFF
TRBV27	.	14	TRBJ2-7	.	TGTGCCAGCAGTAGGGACCGAAACTCCTACGAGCAGTACTTC	CASSRDRNSYEQYF
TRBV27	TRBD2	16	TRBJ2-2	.	TGTGCCAGCAGTTGGACTAGCGGGGCTAACACCGGGGAGCTGTTTTTT	CASSWTSGANTGELFF
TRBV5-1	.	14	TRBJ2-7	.	TGCGCCAGCCGGCTGGCGGAGAGCTCCTACGAGCAGTACTTC	CASRLAESSYEQYF
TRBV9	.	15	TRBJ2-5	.	TGTGCCAGCAGCCGATCAAGACAGTCCCAAGAGACCCAGTACTTC	CASSRSRQSQETQYF
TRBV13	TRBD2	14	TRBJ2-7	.	TGTGCCAGCAGCTTAGGATGGGGAGGGTACGAGCAGTACTTC	CASSLGWGGYEQYF
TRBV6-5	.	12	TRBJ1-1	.	TGTGCCAGCAGCGAACAGAACACTGAAGCTTTCTTT	CASSEQNTEAFF
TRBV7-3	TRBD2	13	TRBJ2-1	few	TGTGCCAGCAGCTTAACCGGGGGGAATGAGCAGTTCTTC	CASSLTGGNEQFF
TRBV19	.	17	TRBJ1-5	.	TGTGCCAGTAGTATGGGACTCCAGAGATATAGCAATCAGCCCCAGCATTTT	CASSMGLQRYSNQPQHF
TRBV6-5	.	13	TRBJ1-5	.	TGTGCCAGCAGTTACAGTAGCAATCAGCCCCAGCATTTT	CASSYSSNQPQHF
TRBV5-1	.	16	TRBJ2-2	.	TGCGCCAGCAGCTATACGGGGCCCTTTAACACCGGGGAGCTGTTTTTT	CASSYTGPFNTGELFF
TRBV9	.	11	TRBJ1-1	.	TGTGCCAGCAGCGTAATTACTGAAGCTTTCTTT	CASSVITEAFF
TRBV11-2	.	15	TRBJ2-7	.	TGTGCCAGCAGCTTAGGTCCAGGGGGGCACTACGAGCAGTACTTC	CASSLGPGGHYEQYF
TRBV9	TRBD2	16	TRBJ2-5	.	TGTGCCAGCAGCGTAGCCGATAGCGGGCGCCAAGAGACCCAGTACTTC	CASSVADSGRQETQYF
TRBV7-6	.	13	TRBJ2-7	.	TGTGCCAGCAGCTTTCGGGGGGCATACGAGCAGTACTTC	CASSFRGAYEQYF
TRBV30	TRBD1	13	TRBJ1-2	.	TGTGCCTGGAGCCCCACAGGGGGCAGTGGCTACACCTTC	CAWSPTGGSGYTF
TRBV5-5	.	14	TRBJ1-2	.	TGTGCCAGCAGCTTGACGGCGGGGCAGTATGGCTACACCTTC	CASSLTAGQYGYTF
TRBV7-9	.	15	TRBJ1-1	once	TGTGCCAGCAGCTTAGGGTTCGGGGGGAACACTGAAGCTTTCTTT	CASSLGFGGNTEAFF
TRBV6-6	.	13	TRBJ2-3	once	TGTGCCAGCAGTGTAACGGCAGCTGATACGCAGTATTTT	CASSVTAADTQYF
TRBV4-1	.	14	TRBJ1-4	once	TGCGCCAGCAGCCAAGATCCCCTTAATGAAAAACTGTTTTTT	CASSQDPLNEKLFF
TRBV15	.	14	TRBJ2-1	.	TGTGCCACCAGCAGTAGGGGGACACACAATGAGCAGTTCTTC	CATSSRGTHNEQFF
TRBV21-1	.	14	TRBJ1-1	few	TGTGCCAGTTCTACAGGGGGCGGGAACACTGAAGCTTTCTTT	CASSTGGGNTEAFF
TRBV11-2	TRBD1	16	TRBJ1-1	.	TGTGCCAGCAGCCCCCTCCTAGGACAGGGGAACACTGAAGCTTTCTTT	CASSPLLGQGNTEAFF
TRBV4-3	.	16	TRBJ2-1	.	TGCGCCAGCAGCCAAGGGCGACAGTCGAGTGGGGATGAGCAGTTCTTC	CASSQGRQSSGDEQFF
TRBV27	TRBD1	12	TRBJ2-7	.	TGTGCCAGCAGCTTCAGGGGGAACGAGCAGTACTTC	CASSFRGNEQYF
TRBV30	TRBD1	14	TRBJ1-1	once	TGTGCCTGGACCGGAGGGGCCAGGGGGACTGAAGCTTTCTTT	CAWTGGARGTEAFF
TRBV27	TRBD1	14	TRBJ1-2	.	TGTGCCAGCAGGGACAGGGCGGACCTCTATGGCTACACCTTC	CASRDRADLYGYTF
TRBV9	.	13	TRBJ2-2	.	TGTGCCAGCGGACGGGACCTCACCGGGGAGCTGTTTTTT	CASGRDLTGELFF